These 20 T cell receptor beta chains share one sample of origin, sequenced in a study of T cell responses to AZD1222 COVID-19 vaccine (dated by TCRdb to the early 2020s). The receptor library was made with the immunoSEQ multiplex PCR assay. The source is immuneACCESS, and TCRdb retained only in-frame sequences with V and J called. Part of the clones is not carried over; for the studies checked, unresolved V genes explain less than half of this, and the remainder is unexplained. This sample has about 120,000 clones in its table, and 91% of those were observed once. The ten largest make up approximately 3% of the sample. In light of the paper, this sample's time point label describes: baseline before first vaccination. The source material was peripheral blood, sampled on day 0 of AZD1222 vaccination. The receptors originated from an adult in good health.

This chain connects TRBV5-6 to TRBJ2-1, with TRBD2 as a possible D gene (5 bases). The CDR3 is 15 amino acids. V was shortened by 0 bases and J by 2 bases, with 9 bases between the two germline ends. Germline-derived CDR1 and CDR2 are SGHDT and YYEEEE. CDR3 DNA: TGTGCCAGCAGCTTGGAGCTAGCAGCCTACAATGAGCAGTTCTTC. This codes for CASSLELAAYNEQFF.

This clone has only one observation. The chain carries TRBV7-7 and TRBJ2-1; 9 bases match TRBD2. Germline CDR1 reads SSHAT; CDR2 reads FNYEAQ (reference sequence). The V segment lost 1 base and the J segment 2 bases; nucleotides outside the gene matches: 3. This CDR3 spans 16 amino acids. CDR3 nucleotides: TGTGCCAGCAGCTTAGTAGCGGGAGTACCCTACAATGAGCAGTTCTTC. This codes for CASSLVAGVPYNEQFF. Full variable domain (missing parts from reference TRBV7-7 and TRBJ2-1): GAGVSQSPRYKVTKRGQDVTLRCDPISSHATLYWYQQALGQGPEFLTYFNYEAQPDKSGLPSDRFSAERPEGSISTLTIQRTEQRDSAMYRCASSLVAGVPYNEQFFGPGTRLTVL.

This clone appeared a single time. This chain links TRBV11-3 with TRBJ1-1; 8 bases are a match to TRBD1. The germline gives CDR1 SGHNT, CDR2 YENEEA. The CDR3 has 14 amino acids. The trim removed 4 bases at V and 1 base at J, leaving 2 bases unmatched. The CDR3 spells CASSSGGKNTEAFF. In nucleotides, the CDR3 is TGTGCCAGCAGCTCAGGGGGCAAGAACACTGAAGCTTTCTTT.

This clone appeared once. The chain has TRBV3-1 (or the pseudogene TRBV3-2) and TRBJ2-5; D not resolved. This CDR3 region has 13 residues. The V and J ends lost 4 bases and 4 bases respectively, with 10 bases between them. CDR1 and CDR2 from the germline V gene are LGHDT and YNNKEL (reference sequence). CDR3 sequence reads: CASSLAAVETQYF. As DNA, the CDR3 is TGTGCCAGCAGCCTCGCCGCGGTAGAGACCCAGTACTTC.

The chain recombines TRBV12-3 or TRBV12-4 with TRBJ2-1; D call uncertain. This CDR3 has 12 amino acids. V dropped 9 bases and J dropped 2 bases, with 8 bases sitting between them. The CDR3 loop reads CASLGAYNEQFF. Written as DNA, the CDR3 is TGTGCCAGTCTAGGAGCCTACAATGAGCAGTTCTTC.

The gene calls are TRBV5-4 and TRBJ2-7, with 15 positions matching TRBD2. This CDR3 contains 17 residues. The V gene's germline CDR1 is SGHNT and CDR2 YYREEE (reference sequence). The ends lost 4 bases at V and 0 bases at J; junction bases unmatched: 5. The CDR3 is CASSQGLAGGSSYEQYF. The CDR3 DNA sequence: TGTGCCAGCAGCCAGGGACTAGCGGGAGGAAGCTCCTACGAGCAGTACTTC.

The chain couples TRBV4-1 to TRBJ2-7; TRBD1 matches at 9 bases. Germline-derived CDR1 and CDR2 are MGHRA and YSYEKL. The CDR3 extends over 14 amino acids. Germline trimming cut 5 bases from V and 4 bases from J; bases unmatched to any gene: 6. The CDR3 loop reads CASSTGTGQYEQYF. As DNA, the CDR3 is TGCGCCAGCAGCACCGGGACAGGGCAATACGAGCAGTACTTC.

This clone came up a few times. This chain joins TRBV19 and TRBJ1-1, with D unresolved. The length of the CDR3 is 15 residues. The V end was cut by 5 bases, the J end by 1 base, with 14 bases between. Germline V gives CDR1 LNHDA, CDR2 SQIVND (reference sequence). The CDR3 sequence is CASSDQGRANTEAFF. CDR3 nucleotide sequence: TGTGCCAGTAGTGATCAAGGGCGGGCGAACACTGAAGCTTTCTTT.

V gene TRBV2 combines with J gene TRBJ1-1; the match to TRBD1 covers 8 bases. Germline V gene lookup returns CDR1 SNHLY and CDR2 FYNNEI. This CDR3 is 18 amino acids long. With 0 bases clipped from V and 1 base from J, the junction kept 10 bases outside the gene matches. The CDR3 protein is CASSEAGAIGQGNTEAFF. The CDR3 nucleotides are TGTGCCAGCAGTGAAGCGGGGGCCATAGGACAGGGGAACACTGAAGCTTTCTTT.

This sequence joins TRBV19 and TRBJ1-1; TRBD1 aligns across 8 bases. CDR1 is LNHDA and CDR2 is SQIVND in the germline V gene (reference sequence). This CDR3 has 14 residues. V was pared by 2 bases and J by 6 bases, with 5 bases of the junction left unmatched. In nucleotides, the CDR3 is TGTGCCAGTAGTATACAGGGGGCTAGGGCTGAAGCTTTCTTT. This sequence encodes CASSIQGARAEAFF.

The rearrangement links TRBV3-1 (or the pseudogene TRBV3-2) to TRBJ2-7, with D tentatively TRBD2 (5 bases). The CDR3 sequence is 17 residues long. Germline V gives CDR1 LGHDT, CDR2 YNNKEL (reference sequence). Trimming stripped 0 bases from V and 5 bases from J, with 20 bases between. The CDR3 DNA reads TGTGCCAGCAGCCAAGATTGGGAACTAGTCTGGATCCACGAGCAGTACTTC. Its translation: CASSQDWELVWIHEQYF.

The chain has TRBV7-2 and TRBJ1-6; no definite D call. V lost 1 base to trimming and J lost 8 bases, with 12 bases between them. This CDR3 is 15 amino acids long. Germline assignment: CDR1 SGHTA and CDR2 FQGNSA. The CDR3 region is CASSLGAPRDSPLHF. CDR3 in DNA: TGTGCCAGCAGCTTAGGGGCACCAAGGGATTCACCCCTCCACTTT.

This CDR3 reads CASSFGRGIMNTEAFF. CDR3 nucleotides: TGCGCCAGCAGCTTTGGCAGGGGTATTATGAACACTGAAGCTTTCTTT. The chain carries TRBV5-1 and TRBJ1-1; TRBD1 is a possible D gene (6 bases). The CDR3 has 16 residues. V lost 2 bases and J 0 bases, leaving 14 bases between the germline ends. Germline CDR1 is SGHRS and CDR2 is YFSETQ.

The genes are TRBV6-4 and TRBJ2-2; 9 bases match TRBD2. J was trimmed by 2 bases and V by 3 bases; bases with no gene match: 1. The CDR3 extends over 15 amino acids. Per the germline V gene, CDR1 is MRHNA and CDR2 is SNTAGT. Here the CDR3 reads CASSEGLANTGELFF. DNA for the CDR3: TGTGCCAGCAGTGAGGGACTAGCCAACACCGGGGAGCTGTTTTTT.

A single count supports this clone. The rearrangement links TRBV5-1 to TRBJ1-3; D may be TRBD1 (5 bases). The CDR3 runs 15 residues. Germline V gives CDR1 SGHRS, CDR2 YFSETQ. The ends were cut back, 5 bases at V and 0 bases at J, with 12 bases in the middle. The CDR3 sequence: CASRATDSSGNTIYF. The CDR3, as DNA: TGCGCCAGCAGGGCCACTGACAGCTCTGGAAACACCATATATTTT.

With respect to this clone: In the same sample, other DNA sequences code for this CDR3. This chain links TRBV27 with TRBJ2-1; 11 bases are a match to TRBD2. After removal of 2 bases from V and 8 bases from J, the junction contained 5 bases not matched to a gene. The CDR3 has 15 residues. From germline, CDR1 is MNHEY and CDR2 SMNVEV (reference sequence). CDR3 amino acids: CASSLGTSGGDEQFF. For the CDR3, the DNA is TGTGCCAGCAGTTTAGGGACTAGCGGTGGCGATGAGCAGTTCTTC.

The genes are TRBV5-4 and TRBJ1-1; the D is unclear. The length of the CDR3 is 11 residues. Per the germline V gene, CDR1 is SGHNT and CDR2 is YYREEE (reference sequence). Between the trimmed V and J ends, which lost 3 bases and 4 bases, there was a span of 4 bases. CDR3 bases: TGTGCCAGCAGCTATACCACTGAAGCTTTCTTT. This codes for CASSYTTEAFF.

This rearrangement joins TRBV4-2 to TRBJ1-2; 8 bases line up with TRBD1. Germline CDR1 reads LGHNA; CDR2 reads YNFKEQ. V lost 0 bases to trimming and J lost 8 bases; unmatched junction nucleotides: 11. The length of the CDR3 is 16 residues. CDR3 in DNA: TGTGCCAGCAGCCAAGATTGGACAGGGAAGAGGGGCGGCTACACCTTC. Its protein is CASSQDWTGKRGGYTF.

This sequence joins TRBV6-5 and TRBJ2-1; tentatively, D is TRBD1 or TRBD2 (6 bases each). In germline, CDR1 is MNHEY, CDR2 SVGAGI. CDR3 length equals 15 residues. V lost 11 bases and J lost 7, with 24 bases in between. CDR3 nucleotide sequence: TGTGCCGCCAAGGGGGGCCCTTCAGCATTAAATGAGCAGTTCTTC. Its translation: CAAKGGPSALNEQFF.

The V call is TRBV13, the J call TRBJ1-1; maybe TRBD1 (5 bases). Between the trimmed V and J ends, which lost 5 bases and 1 base, there was a span of 11 bases. Germline assignment: CDR1 PRHDT and CDR2 FYEKMQ (reference sequence). This CDR3 region has 14 residues. CDR3 sequence (DNA): TGTGCCAGCAGCACCAGACAGAGGAACACTGAAGCTTTCTTT. Amino acid sequence: CASSTRQRNTEAFF.